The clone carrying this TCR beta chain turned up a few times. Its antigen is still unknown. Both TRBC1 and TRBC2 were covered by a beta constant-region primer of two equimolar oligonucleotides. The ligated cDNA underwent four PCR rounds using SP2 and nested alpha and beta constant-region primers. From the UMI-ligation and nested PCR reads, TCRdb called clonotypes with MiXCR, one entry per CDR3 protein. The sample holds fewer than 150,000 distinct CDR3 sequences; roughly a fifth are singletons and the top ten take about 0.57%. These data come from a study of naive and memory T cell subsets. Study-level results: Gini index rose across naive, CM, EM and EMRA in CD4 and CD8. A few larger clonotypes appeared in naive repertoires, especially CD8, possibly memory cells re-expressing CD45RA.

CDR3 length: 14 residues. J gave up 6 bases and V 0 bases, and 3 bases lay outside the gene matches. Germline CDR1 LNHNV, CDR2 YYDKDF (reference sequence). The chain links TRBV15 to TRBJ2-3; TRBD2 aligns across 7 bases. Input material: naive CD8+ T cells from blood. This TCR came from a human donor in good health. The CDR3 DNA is TGTGCCACCAGCAGAGATGTCGGGGGGGATACGCAGTATTTT. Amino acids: CATSRDVGGDTQYF.